This T cell receptor beta chain was documented in a study of blood T cell repertoires in COVID-19. Study-wide context: The United States, Italy and Spain were the sources of the acute and convalescent COVID-19 samples. PBMCs, B-cell-depleted T cells, or T cells were the source of the cDNA or gDNA that made up the material.

V shed 3 bases and J 8 bases; nucleotides not matched to a gene: 3. Per the germline V gene, CDR1 is MNHEY and CDR2 is SMNVEV (reference sequence). There are 13 residues in the CDR3. In the source study's methods: For nucleated cells, counts were estimated from reference gene primer amplification. TCRdb keeps only in-frame clones here, not all; method: immunoSEQ multiplex PCR. V and J calls and clone size are copied from that table; D and trimming were computed from the DNA. Of 70,000 to 85,000 clones in the sample, roughly 90% were seen once. The specimen sequenced was peripheral blood. The rearrangement joins TRBV27 to TRBJ2-1; TRBD2 matches 8 bases. This TCR was sampled from a man between 70 and 80 years old with active or convalescent COVID-19. This CDR3 is CASSFYGRDEQFF. The CDR3 region has the DNA TGTGCCAGCAGTTTTTACGGGAGGGATGAGCAGTTCTTC.